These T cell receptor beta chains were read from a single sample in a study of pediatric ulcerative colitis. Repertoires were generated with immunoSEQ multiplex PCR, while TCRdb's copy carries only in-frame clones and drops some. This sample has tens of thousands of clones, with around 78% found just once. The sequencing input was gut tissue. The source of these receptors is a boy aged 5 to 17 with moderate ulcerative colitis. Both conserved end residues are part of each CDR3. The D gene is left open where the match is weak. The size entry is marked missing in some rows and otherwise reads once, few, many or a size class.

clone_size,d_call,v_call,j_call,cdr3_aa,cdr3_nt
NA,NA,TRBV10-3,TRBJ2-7,CAISESDPYEQYF,TGTGCCATCAGTGAGTCTGACCCCTACGAGCAGTACTTC
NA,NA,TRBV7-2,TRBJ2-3,CASSRRSYVGTDTQYF,TGTGCCAGCAGCCGGCGGTCGTATGTTGGCACAGATACGCAGTATTTT
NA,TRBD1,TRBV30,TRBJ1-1,CAWAGGYSGEAFF,TGTGCCTGGGCAGGGGGTTATAGTGGTGAAGCTTTCTTT
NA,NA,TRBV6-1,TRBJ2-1,CASSETARSYNEQFF,TGTGCCAGCAGTGAGACAGCCCGCTCCTACAATGAGCAGTTCTTC
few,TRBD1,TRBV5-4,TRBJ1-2,CASSRTGGAANYGYTF,TGTGCCAGCAGCAGGACAGGGGGGGCCGCTAACTATGGCTACACCTTC
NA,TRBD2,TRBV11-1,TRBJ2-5,CASSLGTSSGGETQYF,TGTGCCAGCAGCCTGGGGACTAGCTCAGGTGGGGAGACCCAGTACTTC
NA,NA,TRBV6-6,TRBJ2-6,CASSVEYSGANVLTF,TGTGCCAGCAGTGTAGAGTACTCTGGGGCCAACGTCCTGACTTTC
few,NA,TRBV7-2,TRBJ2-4,CASSPKGVDIQYF,TGTGCCAGCAGCCCCAAGGGGGTTGACATTCAGTACTTC
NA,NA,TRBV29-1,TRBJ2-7,CSVPAPGARYEQYF,TGCAGCGTTCCGGCCCCGGGGGCACGATACGAGCAGTACTTC
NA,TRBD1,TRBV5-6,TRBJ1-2,CASSSTGVGYTF,TGTGCCAGCAGCTCGACAGGGGTTGGCTACACCTTC
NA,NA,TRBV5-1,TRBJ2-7,CASSLVPGGTGRYEQYF,TGCGCCAGCAGCTTGGTGCCTGGGGGAACAGGGCGCTACGAGCAGTACTTC
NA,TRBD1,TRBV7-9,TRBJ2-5,CASRLTGGGETQYF,TGTGCCAGCAGACTCACAGGGGGCGGCGAGACCCAGTACTTC
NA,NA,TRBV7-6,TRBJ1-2,CASSLAAVGGNYGYTF,TGTGCCAGCAGCTTAGCGGCGGTCGGGGGTAACTATGGCTACACCTTC
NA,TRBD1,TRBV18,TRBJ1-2,CASSRTGEDYGYTF,TGTGCCAGCTCTCGGACAGGGGAAGACTATGGCTACACCTTC
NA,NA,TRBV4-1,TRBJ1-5,CASSPRGLGQPQHF,TGCGCCAGCAGCCCCCGAGGATTGGGGCAGCCCCAGCATTTT
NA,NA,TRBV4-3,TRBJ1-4,CASSQDGTSGVGYEKLFF,TGCGCCAGCAGCCAAGATGGGACCTCGGGCGTGGGATATGAAAAACTGTTTTTT
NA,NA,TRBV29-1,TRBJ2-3,CSVTAGTDTQYF,TGCAGCGTCACAGCAGGCACAGATACGCAGTATTTT
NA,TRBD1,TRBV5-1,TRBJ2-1,CASLFRDRVNEQFF,TGCGCCAGCCTGTTCCGGGACAGGGTGAATGAGCAGTTCTTC
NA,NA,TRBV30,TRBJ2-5,CAWGGGLETQYF,TGTGCCTGGGGAGGGGGCTTGGAGACCCAGTACTTC
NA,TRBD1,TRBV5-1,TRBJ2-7,CASSTGQVTNYEQYF,TGCGCCAGCAGCACCGGACAGGTAACCAACTACGAGCAGTACTTC
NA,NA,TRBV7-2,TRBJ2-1,CASSLGPNNEQFF,TGTGCCAGCAGCTTAGGGCCAAACAATGAGCAGTTCTTC
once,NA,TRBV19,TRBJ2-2,CATATLNTGELFF,TGTGCCACCGCCACCCTGAACACCGGGGAGCTGTTTTTT
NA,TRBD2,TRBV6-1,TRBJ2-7,CASSEAHAGGWYEQYF,TGTGCCAGCAGTGAAGCGCATGCGGGAGGGTGGTACGAGCAGTACTTC
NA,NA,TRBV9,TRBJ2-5,CASSGRDLHQETQYF,TGTGCCAGCAGCGGCCGGGACCTCCATCAAGAGACCCAGTACTTC
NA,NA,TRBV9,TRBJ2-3,CASRSLAPLDTQYF,TGTGCCAGCCGTTCCCTAGCGCCCCTTGATACGCAGTATTTT
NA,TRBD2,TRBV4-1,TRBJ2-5,CASSQDPGNLAGKETQYF,TGCGCCAGCAGCCAAGATCCGGGAAATCTAGCGGGGAAAGAGACCCAGTACTTC
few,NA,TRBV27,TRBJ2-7,CASSPTSDEQYF,TGTGCCAGCAGCCCCACTAGTGACGAGCAGTACTTC
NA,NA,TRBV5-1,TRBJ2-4,CASSSHLAKNIQYF,TGCGCCAGCAGCTCCCACTTAGCCAAAAACATTCAGTACTTC
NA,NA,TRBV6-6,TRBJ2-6,CASVRSGANVLTF,TGTGCCAGCGTTCGGTCTGGGGCCAACGTCCTGACTTTC
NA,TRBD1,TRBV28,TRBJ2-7,CASSFNRGINEQYF,TGTGCCAGCAGTTTTAACAGGGGTATTAACGAGCAGTACTTC
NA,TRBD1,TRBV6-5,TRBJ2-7,CASSYSGTGVGEQYF,TGTGCCAGCAGTTACTCGGGGACAGGGGTTGGTGAGCAGTACTTC
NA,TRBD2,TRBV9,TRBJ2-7,CASSVGTSGGLQYF,TGTGCCAGCAGCGTAGGTACTAGCGGGGGGCTGCAGTACTTC
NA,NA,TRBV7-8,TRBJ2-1,CASSPYGGSSYNEQFF,TGTGCCAGCAGCCCATACGGGGGAAGCTCCTACAATGAGCAGTTCTTC
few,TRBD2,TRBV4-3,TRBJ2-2,CASSQGRWRGAGELFF,TGCGCCAGCAGCCAAGGGAGATGGCGGGGGGCCGGGGAGCTGTTTTTT
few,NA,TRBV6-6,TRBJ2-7,CASSQGAGEYEQYF,TGTGCCAGCAGTCAGGGGGCGGGAGAGTACGAGCAGTACTTC
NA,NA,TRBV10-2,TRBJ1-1,CASSEDGYTEAFF,TGCGCCAGCAGTGAAGACGGATACACTGAAGCTTTCTTT
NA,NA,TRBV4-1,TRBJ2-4,CASSQDYRGSAKNIQYF,TGCGCCAGCAGCCAAGATTATCGGGGGTCGGCCAAAAACATTCAGTACTTC
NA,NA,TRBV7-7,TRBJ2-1,CASSLVDTSEQFF,TGTGCCAGCAGCTTAGTGGACACAAGTGAGCAGTTCTTC
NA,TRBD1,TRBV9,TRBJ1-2,CASSPDDRGRIIEGYTF,TGTGCCAGCAGCCCAGACGACAGGGGCCGGATTATTGAGGGCTACACCTTC
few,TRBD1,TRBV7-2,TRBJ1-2,CASSPRTGMHGYTF,TGTGCCAGCAGCCCTCGGACAGGGATGCATGGCTACACCTTC